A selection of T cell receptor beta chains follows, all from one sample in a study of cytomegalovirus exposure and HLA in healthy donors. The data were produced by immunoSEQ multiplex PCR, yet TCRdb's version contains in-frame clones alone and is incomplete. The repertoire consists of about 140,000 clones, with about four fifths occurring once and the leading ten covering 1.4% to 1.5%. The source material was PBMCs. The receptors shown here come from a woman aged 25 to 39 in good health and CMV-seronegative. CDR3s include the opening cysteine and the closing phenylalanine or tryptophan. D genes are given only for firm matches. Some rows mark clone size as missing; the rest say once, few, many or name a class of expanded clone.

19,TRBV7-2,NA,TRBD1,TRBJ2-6,TGTGCCAGCAGCCGAATAGGGACAGGAACCTTCTCTGGGGCCAACGTCCTGACTTTC,CASSRIGTGTFSGANVLTF
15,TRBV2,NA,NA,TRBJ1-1,TGTGCCAGCAGTGAACTTGGGGGCATGAACACTGAAGCTTTCTTT,CASSELGGMNTEAFF
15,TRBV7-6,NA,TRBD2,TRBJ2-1,TGTGCCAGCAGCCACACGAGGACTAGTACCAATGAGCAGTTCTTC,CASSHTRTSTNEQFF
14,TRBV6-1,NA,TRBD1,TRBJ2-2,TGTGCCAGCAGTCGGACAGGATCGGCCGGGGAGCTGTTTTTT,CASSRTGSAGELFF
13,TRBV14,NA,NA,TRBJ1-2,TGTGCCAGCAGCCAAGATTTCGGGAATGGCTACACCTTC,CASSQDFGNGYTF
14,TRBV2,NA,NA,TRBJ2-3,TGTGCCAGCAGTGAACGAGTGGTGAGGGATACGCAGTATTTT,CASSERVVRDTQYF
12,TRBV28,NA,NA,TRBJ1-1,TGTGCCATGCAGGGTATCGGCACTGAAGCTTTCTTT,CAMQGIGTEAFF
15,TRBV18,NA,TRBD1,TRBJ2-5,TGTGCCAGCTCACCTCGCGACAGGGGGCGGGAGACCCAGTACTTC,CASSPRDRGRETQYF
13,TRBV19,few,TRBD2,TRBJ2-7,TGTGCCAGTAGTATTGAGGGCGGGAGCGAGCAGTACTTC,CASSIEGGSEQYF
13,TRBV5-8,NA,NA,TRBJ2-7,TGTGCCAGCAGCTTGGCAGGTACCTACGAGCAGTACTTC,CASSLAGTYEQYF
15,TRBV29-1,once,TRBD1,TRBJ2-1,TGCAGCGCCCTGAGGGGGACAGGGGTGGGCAATGAGCAGTTCTTC,CSALRGTGVGNEQFF
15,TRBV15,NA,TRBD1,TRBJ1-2,TGTGCCACCAGCAGAGCGAACGGGACAGCCGTTCCTCCCACCTTC,CATSRANGTAVPPTF
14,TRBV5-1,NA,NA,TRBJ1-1,TGCGCCAGTACAATTACAGGGTCGGGCACTGAAGCTTTCTTT,CASTITGSGTEAFF
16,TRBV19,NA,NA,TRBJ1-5,TGTGCCACCGAGCTATCGGGGGGGCTGGGTAATCAGCCCCAGCATTTT,CATELSGGLGNQPQHF
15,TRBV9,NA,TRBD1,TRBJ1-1,TGTGCCAGCAGCCCGCGGACAGGGTCGGGCACTGAAGCTTTCTTT,CASSPRTGSGTEAFF
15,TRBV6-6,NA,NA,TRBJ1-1,TGTGCCAGCAGTTACCGGACCGGAGGGTACACTGAAGCTTTCTTT,CASSYRTGGYTEAFF
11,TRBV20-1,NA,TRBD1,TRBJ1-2,TGCAGTGCTACGACAGGGAACGGCTACACCTTC,CSATTGNGYTF
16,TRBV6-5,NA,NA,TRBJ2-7,TGTGCCAGCAGTTACCGACGCCCCGGGAACTCCTACGAGCAGTACTTC,CASSYRRPGNSYEQYF
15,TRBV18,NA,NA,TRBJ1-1,TGTGCCAGCTCACCAGTGTCAGAGGTGAACACTGAAGCTTTCTTT,CASSPVSEVNTEAFF
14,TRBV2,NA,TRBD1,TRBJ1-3,TGTGCCACAAACAGGGGGAGCTCTGGAAACACCATATATTTT,CATNRGSSGNTIYF
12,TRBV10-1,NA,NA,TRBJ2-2,TGCGCCAGCAGCCTAAACACCGGGGAGCTGTTTTTT,CASSLNTGELFF
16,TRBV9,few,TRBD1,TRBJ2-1,TGTGCCAGCAGCCCCCGCCGACAGGGCAGCCGGATGGAGCAGTTCTTC,CASSPRRQGSRMEQFF
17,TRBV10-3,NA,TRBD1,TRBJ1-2,TGTGCCATCCAAGGCACGGCAGGGGGTGATGCTAACTATGGCTACACCTTC,CAIQGTAGGDANYGYTF
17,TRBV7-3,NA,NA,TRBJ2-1,TGTGCCAGCAGCTTACGAGGTCGGGGACAACCCTACAATGAGCAGTTCTTC,CASSLRGRGQPYNEQFF
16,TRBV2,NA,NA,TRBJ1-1,TGTGCCAGCAGTGCGAGACTTGCCCCCTCCCTTGCTGAAGCTTTCTTT,CASSARLAPSLAEAFF
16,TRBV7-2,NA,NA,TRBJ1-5,TGTGCCAGCAGCTTATGGGGGAGAGGCGGGGATCAGCCCCAGCATTTT,CASSLWGRGGDQPQHF
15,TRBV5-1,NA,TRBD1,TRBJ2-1,TGCGCCAGCAGCTTCACCGGGACAGGGGGCAATGAGCAGTTCTTC,CASSFTGTGGNEQFF
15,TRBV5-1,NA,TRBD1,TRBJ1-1,TGCGCCAGCAGCTTGGTCAGGTCAGGGGGCACTGAAGCTTTCTTT,CASSLVRSGGTEAFF
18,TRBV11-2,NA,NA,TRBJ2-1,TGTGCCAGCAGCCCATACTCCCGTAGGGGGTACTCCTACAATGAGCAGTTCTTC,CASSPYSRRGYSYNEQFF
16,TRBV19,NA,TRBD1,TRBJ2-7,TGTGCCAGTAGGCCTAATTCGGACAGGAGCTCCTACGAGCAGTACTTC,CASRPNSDRSSYEQYF
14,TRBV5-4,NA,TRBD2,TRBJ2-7,TGTGCCAGCAGCGAGCGGGGGGACTCCTACGAGCAGTACTTC,CASSERGDSYEQYF
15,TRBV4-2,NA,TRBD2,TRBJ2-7,TGTGCCAGCAGCCAAGACGGTAGCGGGGCATACGAGCAGTACTTC,CASSQDGSGAYEQYF
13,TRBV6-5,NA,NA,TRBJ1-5,TGTGCCAGCAGTTACGGGGGGGGTCAGCCCCAGCATTTT,CASSYGGGQPQHF
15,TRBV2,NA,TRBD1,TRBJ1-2,TGTGCCAGCAGTGCAGGGACAGGGGGCGGCTATGGCTACACCTTC,CASSAGTGGGYGYTF
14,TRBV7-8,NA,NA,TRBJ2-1,TGTGCCAGCAGCATTGCCGGGACTTACAATGAGCAGTTCTTC,CASSIAGTYNEQFF
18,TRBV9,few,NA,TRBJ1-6,TGTGCCAGCAGTGGACCGGCCGGCGGACGGGATTATAATTCACCCCTCCACTTT,CASSGPAGGRDYNSPLHF
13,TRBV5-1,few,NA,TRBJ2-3,TGCGCCAGCAGCTTCCAGGGCACAGATACGCAGTATTTT,CASSFQGTDTQYF
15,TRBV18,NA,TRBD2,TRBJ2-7,TGTGCCACCACCAGGGCGGCGGGGGTGGTCCACGAGCAGTACTTC,CATTRAAGVVHEQYF
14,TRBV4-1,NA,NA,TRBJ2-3,TGCGCCAGCAGCCAAAATAGTTTTGCAGATACGCAGTATTTT,CASSQNSFADTQYF
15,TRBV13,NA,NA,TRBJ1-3,TGTGCCAGCAGCCCTCCTACAGGGTTTGGAAACACCATATATTTT,CASSPPTGFGNTIYF
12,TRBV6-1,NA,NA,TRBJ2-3,TGTGCCAGCGAAGCGGGTACAGATACGCAGTATTTT,CASEAGTDTQYF
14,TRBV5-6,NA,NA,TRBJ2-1,TGTGCCAGCAGCTTGCTCAGTTCCTACAATGAGCAGTTCTTC,CASSLLSSYNEQFF
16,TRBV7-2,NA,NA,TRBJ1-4,TGTGCCAGCAGCTTAAGGCGAACCGGGGCTAATGAAAAACTGTTTTTT,CASSLRRTGANEKLFF
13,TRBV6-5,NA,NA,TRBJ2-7,TGTGCCAGCACAGCCAGGGGCGACTACGAGCAGTACTTC,CASTARGDYEQYF
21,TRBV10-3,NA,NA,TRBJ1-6,TGTGCCATCAGTGAGCGCCAGGGCAGGGTTGGTAGTGTCTCCTATAATTCACCCCTCCACTTT,CAISERQGRVGSVSYNSPLHF
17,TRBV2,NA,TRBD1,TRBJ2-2,TGTGCCAGCAGTCTACCCCGCGGGACAGGGGTAACCGGGGAGCTGTTTTTT,CASSLPRGTGVTGELFF
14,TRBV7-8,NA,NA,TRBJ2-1,TGTGCCAGCAGCTTAGCGGGCACGTACAATGAGCAGTTCTTC,CASSLAGTYNEQFF
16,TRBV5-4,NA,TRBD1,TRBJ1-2,TGTGCCAGCAGCTTGGGACAGGGGCCCACTAACTATGGCTACACCTTC,CASSLGQGPTNYGYTF
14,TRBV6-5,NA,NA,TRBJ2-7,TGTGCCAGCAGTCTGACGGGACAAACCTACGAGCAGTACTTC,CASSLTGQTYEQYF
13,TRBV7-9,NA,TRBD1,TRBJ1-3,TGTGCCACCGGGACAGGGTTGACAGACACCATATATTTT,CATGTGLTDTIYF
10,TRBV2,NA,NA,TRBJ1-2,TGTGCCAGTGGAGGGCGTGGCTACACCTTC,CASGGRGYTF
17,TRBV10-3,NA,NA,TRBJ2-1,TGTGCCATCAGTGAAAGGGCAGGGGCTAACGGACACAATGAGCAGTTCTTC,CAISERAGANGHNEQFF
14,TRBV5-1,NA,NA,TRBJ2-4,TGCGCCAGCAGCCCGGACTATACCAAAAACATTCAGTACTTC,CASSPDYTKNIQYF
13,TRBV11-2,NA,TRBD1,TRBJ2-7,TGTGCCAGCAGCTTGACAGGGATCTACGAGCAGTACTTC,CASSLTGIYEQYF
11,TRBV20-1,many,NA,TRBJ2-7,TGCAGTGCCGTGGGGGGATCCGAGCAGTACTTC,CSAVGGSEQYF